This TCR beta chain was recorded in a study of PD-1 blockade in classical Hodgkin lymphoma. As for the study in general: The patients were dosed with nivolumab 3 mg/kg, infused intravenously every 2 weeks.

Points from the study as a whole: Unlike CD8+ TCR diversity, which did not rise significantly by C4D1, CD4+ TCR diversity did.

About this clone: Its antigen is not known.

Every patient experienced relapse after autologous stem cell transplantation, and brentuximab vedotin exposure varied. The patients, who had relapsed/refractory classical Hodgkin lymphoma, achieved best responses of complete response, partial response or progressive disease. TCRdb's table, derived via immunoSEQ multiplex PCR, lists solely in-frame clones and lacks some. The sample records about 98,000 clones, roughly 76% being singletons. Sequenced here: peripheral blood mononuclear cells (PBMCs), sampled before the second cycle of nivolumab. The sequence came from a human donor with classical Hodgkin lymphoma.

In nucleotides, the CDR3 is TGTGCCAGCAGCCCGAGGACGGGCAATCAGCCCCAGCATTTT. Translating it yields CASSPRTGNQPQHF. This chain links TRBV7-2 with TRBJ1-5; no reliable D call. V was shortened by 5 bases and J by 2 bases, with 10 bases between the two germline ends. This CDR3 has 14 residues. Germline V lookup: CDR1 SGHTA, CDR2 FQGNSA.